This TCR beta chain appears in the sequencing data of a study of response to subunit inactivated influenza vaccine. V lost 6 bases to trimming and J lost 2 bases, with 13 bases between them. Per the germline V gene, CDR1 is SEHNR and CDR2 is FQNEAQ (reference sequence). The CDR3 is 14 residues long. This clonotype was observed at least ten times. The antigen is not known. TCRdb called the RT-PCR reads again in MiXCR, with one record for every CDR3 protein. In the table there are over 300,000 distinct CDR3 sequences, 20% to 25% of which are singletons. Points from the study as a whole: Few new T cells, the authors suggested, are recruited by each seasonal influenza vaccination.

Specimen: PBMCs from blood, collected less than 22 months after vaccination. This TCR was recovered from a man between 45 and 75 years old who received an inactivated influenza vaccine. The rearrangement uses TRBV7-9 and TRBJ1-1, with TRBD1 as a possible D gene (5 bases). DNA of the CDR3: TGTGCCAGCAGGACGGGGGTATACAACACTGAAGCTTTCTTT. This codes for CASRTGVYNTEAFF.